The 28 T cell receptor beta chains given below trace back to one sample, sequenced in a study of blood T cells in healthy people across ages. Using a J-beta primer mix together with a sample-barcoded 5' primer, a second PCR was run for about 7 to 12 cycles. One entry per CDR3 protein, called by TCRdb with MiXCR from the 5' RACE reads. The sample yields 790,000 or so distinct CDR3 sequences, 46% seen once. The specimen was blood. The source is a man older than 75 in good health.

For this clonotype: The junction differs from germline at one of its ends, possibly a read error. This chain links TRBV18 with TRBJ2-1; the D gene could be TRBD1 or TRBD2 (6 bases each). The CDR3 totals 15 residues. Germline values: CDR1 KGHSH, CDR2 LQKENI. The CDR3 loop reads CASSPGTLAYNKQFF. The CDR3, as DNA: TGTGCCAGCTCACCAGGGACACTAGCCTACAATAAGCAGTTCTTC.

This chain uses TRBV12-3 or TRBV12-4 with TRBJ1-1; the D gene is possibly TRBD1 (5 bases). The length of the CDR3 is 14 residues. With 6 bases removed from V and 8 bases from J, the gap between germline ends came to 19 bases. CDR3 in amino acids: CASSLGLRRAEAFF. The CDR3 nucleotides read TGTGCCAGCAGCCTGGGGCTTAGAAGGGCGGAAGCTTTCTTT.

The chain employs TRBV7-2 and TRBJ2-5; no clear D gene. The CDR3 is 12 amino acids. V was cut by 3 bases and J by 5 bases, with 7 bases left in between. Germline-derived CDR1 and CDR2 are SGHTA and FQGNSA. Written as DNA, the CDR3 is TGTGCCAGCAGCTTTATCAGGGAGACCCAGTACTTC. It is translated as CASSFIRETQYF.

This rearrangement joins TRBV9 to TRBJ1-2; 7 bases are shared with TRBD1. This CDR3 has 15 residues. Germline trimming cut 3 bases from V and 4 bases from J; bases unmatched to any gene: 9. Germline loops: CDR1 SGDLS, CDR2 YYNGEE. CDR3 sequence reads: CASSATGTASYGYTF. CDR3 nucleotide sequence: TGTGCCAGCAGCGCCACCGGGACAGCAAGCTATGGCTACACCTTC.

This clonotype was picked up a small number of times. This rearrangement joins TRBV29-1 to TRBJ2-3; tentatively, D is TRBD2 (6 bases). The CDR3 covers 13 residues. Per germline, CDR1 SQVTM and CDR2 ANQGSEA. Trimming cost V 4 bases and J 2 bases, with 10 bases left between them. The CDR3 DNA reads as TGCAGCGTTGGAGGGACTTACACAGATACGCAGTATTTT. Protein: CSVGGTYTDTQYF.

A single count supports this clonotype. V usage is TRBV29-1 and J usage is TRBJ1-1; D unclear. In germline, CDR1 is SQVTM, CDR2 ANQGSEA. V gave up 4 bases and J gave up 0 bases, with 6 bases separating them. The CDR3 totals 12 residues. CDR3 DNA: TGCAGCGTTGGGCTTATGAACACTGAAGCTTTCTTT. Encoded protein: CSVGLMNTEAFF.

This clonotype appeared a few times. This chain links TRBV20-1 with TRBJ2-4, with 7 bases lining up with TRBD2. Germline V gene data show CDR1 as DFQATT and CDR2 as SNEGSKA (reference sequence). The CDR3 contains 15 residues. J lost 13 bases, V lost 6 bases, and 21 bases had no gene match. As DNA, the CDR3 is TGCAGTGCCCCTCGGTTCGAGGGAGGGCCGTCTGAGCAGTACTTC. This gives the protein CSAPRFEGGPSEQYF.

This clonotype appeared many times. The chain is built from TRBV20-1 and TRBJ2-3; D might be TRBD1 (6 bases). Per germline, CDR1 DFQATT and CDR2 SNEGSKA (reference sequence). The CDR3 loop spans 14 amino acids. Trimming cost V 1 base and J 2 bases, with 10 bases left between them. CDR3 residues: CSARGTEITDTQYF. Written as DNA, the CDR3 is TGCAGTGCTAGAGGGACAGAAATCACAGATACGCAGTATTTT.

This chain uses TRBV2 with TRBJ2-1; D is unclear. V lost 6 bases, J lost 5 bases, and 11 bases lay in between. The CDR3 has 13 amino acids. Per the germline V gene, CDR1 is SNHLY and CDR2 is FYNNEI. CDR3 bases: TGTGCCAGCAGGACTGGCCAAAACAATGAGCAGTTCTTC. Translated: CASRTGQNNEQFF.

The CDR3 sequence is CSATRLAGRGVDEQYF. CDR3 in DNA: TGCAGTGCTACTCGACTAGCGGGAAGAGGGGTAGATGAGCAGTACTTC. V usage is TRBV20-1 and J usage is TRBJ2-1, with TRBD2 matching over 11 bases. With the DNA end fitting TRBJ2-7 better, the J assignment may be wrong. Germline V gene data show CDR1 as DFQATT and CDR2 as SNEGSKA (reference sequence). This CDR3 contains 16 residues.

On this clonotype itself: A much larger clone is a single base away; this may be a read error. This chain connects TRBV28 to TRBJ2-7; D gene uncertain. This CDR3 spans 16 amino acids. Germline CDR1 reads MDHEN; CDR2 reads SYDVKM. The CDR3 nucleotides read TGTGCCAGCGTACACTTCGGTGACCCGAGCTCCTACAAGCAGTACTTC. As protein: CASVHFGDPSSYKQYF.

In this sample, this clonotype turned up a few times. This chain connects TRBV29-1 to TRBJ2-3, with 9 bases lining up with TRBD2. CDR1 and CDR2 from the germline V gene are SQVTM and ANQGSEA. V was pared by 7 bases and J by 4 bases, with 6 bases of the junction left unmatched. The CDR3 covers 13 residues. The CDR3 sequence is CSGREGQPDTQYF. CDR3 nucleotides: TGCAGCGGGCGGGAGGGCCAACCAGATACGCAGTATTTT.

This clonotype was seen at least ten times. The chain has TRBV4-2 and TRBJ2-7; D unclear. This CDR3 spans 12 amino acids. V was shortened by 1 base and J by 3 bases, with 4 bases between the two germline ends. Germline V CDR1 and CDR2: LGHNA, YNFKEQ. The CDR3 region has the DNA TGTGCCAGCAGCCAAGTGGGCTACGAGCAGTACTTC. Translated, it gives CASSQVGYEQYF.

This clonotype was observed a few times. The rearrangement uses TRBV20-1 and TRBJ2-5, with 8 bases identical to TRBD2. V shed 0 bases, J shed 1 base, and the junction held 4 bases outside the gene matches. CDR1 and CDR2 (germline): DFQATT, SNEGSKA (reference sequence). The CDR3 is 15 amino acids. The CDR3 loop reads CSARDQLAGQETQYF. The DNA of the CDR3 is TGCAGTGCTAGAGATCAGCTAGCGGGCCAAGAGACCCAGTACTTC.

The V gene is TRBV27, the J gene TRBJ1-5, with D hard to call. Germline V gene sequence: CDR1 MNHEY, CDR2 SMNVEV (reference sequence). There are 13 residues in the CDR3. V dropped 1 base and J dropped 7 bases, with 8 bases sitting between them. The CDR3 DNA is TGTGCCAGCAGTTTATTCGCCGGCCAGCCCCAGCATTTT. Translation gives CASSLFAGQPQHF.

The chain couples TRBV3-1 to TRBJ2-7, with D perhaps TRBD1 (5 bases). Germline CDR1 reads LGHDT; CDR2 reads YNNKEL (reference sequence). Trimming stripped 1 base from V and 3 bases from J, with 13 bases between. The CDR3 is 15 residues long. The CDR3 loop reads CASSQGLGQGYEQYF. Written as DNA, the CDR3 is TGTGCCAGCAGCCAAGGTCTTGGGCAGGGCTACGAGCAGTACTTC.

The chain couples TRBV28 to TRBJ1-5; TRBD1 is a possible D gene (6 bases). Germline CDR1 reads MDHEN; CDR2 reads SYDVKM. The V end lost 6 bases, the J end lost 7 bases, and 16 bases lay between the germline ends. The CDR3 extends over 14 amino acids. As DNA, the CDR3 is TGTGCCAGCAGGTCCGGGGCAGGGGTGCAGCCCCAGCATTTT. This codes for CASRSGAGVQPQHF.

This clonotype turned up a few times. The chain carries TRBV3-1 and TRBJ2-5; TRBD2 agrees at 14 bases. CDR1 is LGHDT and CDR2 is YNNKEL in the germline V gene (reference sequence). V gave up 2 bases and J gave up 11 bases; unmatched junction bases: 13. The CDR3 spans 17 residues. The CDR3 bases are TGTGCCAGCAGCCAACTTGGGACTAGCGGGAGTCGGGGTGAGCAGTACTTC. As protein: CASSQLGTSGSRGEQYF.

With respect to this clonotype: The missing conserved phenylalanine or tryptophan at the end of this CDR3 makes a read error likely. The V call is TRBV12-3 or TRBV12-4, the J call TRBJ2-3; D not certain. V shed 6 bases and J shed 0 bases, with 10 bases lying between them. The CDR3 runs to 14 residues. Written as DNA, the CDR3 is TGTGCCAGCAGCCGACTGGGGAGCACAGATACGCAGTATTCT. Translation: CASSRLGSTDTQYS.

The sample holds a few counts of this clonotype. The genes are TRBV4-2 and TRBJ2-3; unclear D gene. Trimming took 0 bases from V and 12 from J, leaving 13 bases between them. This CDR3 region has 13 residues. Per the germline V gene, CDR1 is LGHNA and CDR2 is YNFKEQ. CDR3 amino acids: CASSQDGWVVQYF. In DNA, the CDR3 is TGTGCCAGCAGCCAAGATGGCTGGGTGGTACAGTATTTT.

The gene calls are TRBV29-1 and TRBJ2-5, with D possibly TRBD2 on 6 matching bases. This CDR3 spans 15 amino acids. Germline assignment: CDR1 SQVTM and CDR2 ANQGSEA. V was pared by 6 bases and J by 2 bases, with 19 bases between. CDR3 protein: CSVNGGQGPQETQYF. The CDR3 DNA reads TGCAGCGTCAATGGAGGGCAGGGACCACAAGAGACCCAGTACTTC.

The V gene is TRBV18, the J gene TRBJ2-3, with D possibly matching TRBD1 (6 bases). The CDR3 sequence is 14 residues long. Germline assignment: CDR1 KGHSH and CDR2 LQKENI. V dropped 6 bases and J dropped 4 bases, with 14 bases sitting between them. The CDR3 DNA sequence: TGTGCCAGCTCGCCCGGGACAAACGCAGATACGCAGTATTTT. Amino acids: CASSPGTNADTQYF.

The chain employs TRBV6-1 and TRBJ1-1; D may be TRBD1 (6 bases). Trimming took 4 bases from V and 4 from J, leaving 13 bases between them. This CDR3 has 14 residues. Germline V lookup: CDR1 MNHNS, CDR2 SASEGT. The CDR3 DNA reads as TGTGCCAGCAGTGTGGGGGCGAGGGGCACTGAAGCTTTCTTT. Translated, it gives CASSVGARGTEAFF.

The V call is TRBV5-1, the J call TRBJ2-7; no reliable D call. This CDR3 contains 14 residues. CDR1 SGHRS and CDR2 YFSETQ come from the germline V gene. Trimming removed 0 bases from V and 3 bases from J, with 10 bases in between. The CDR3 DNA sequence: TGCGCCAGCAGCTTGGAAGTGCAGAGCTACGAGCAGTACTTC. Its translation: CASSLEVQSYEQYF.

In its sample, this clonotype was seen a few times. CDR3 DNA sequence: TGCAGCGTAGCAAGCGGGAGGGCCGCTCGTGAGCAGTACTTC. Encoded protein: CSVASGRAAREQYF. The rearrangement uses TRBV29-1 and TRBJ2-7; TRBD2 matches at 10 bases. This CDR3 has 14 residues. Germline CDR1 reads SQVTM; CDR2 reads ANQGSEA. V lost 6 bases and J lost 7; bases outside the gene matches: 12.

This clonotype showed up just a few times. This chain joins TRBV30 and TRBJ2-3; 7 bases match TRBD2. The CDR3 contains 15 residues. CDR1 and CDR2 (germline): GTSNPN, SVGIG (reference sequence). The J segment lost 2 bases and the V segment lost 0 bases, leaving 5 bases of the junction unmatched. This CDR3 reads CAWSVIAGITDTQYF. DNA for the CDR3: TGTGCCTGGAGTGTGATAGCGGGCATCACAGATACGCAGTATTTT.

This clonotype was recorded a few times. This chain uses TRBV15 with TRBJ2-5, with 13 bases aligning to TRBD2. This CDR3 comprises 15 residues. The V gene's germline CDR1 is LNHNV and CDR2 YYDKDF (reference sequence). J gave up 10 bases and V 0 bases, and 5 bases lay outside the gene matches. The DNA for the CDR3 is TGTGCCACCAGCAGAGATGGACTAGCGGGAGAGGGCCAGTACTTC. It translates to CATSRDGLAGEGQYF.

The chain links TRBV7-6 to TRBJ2-7; no clear D gene. V lost 7 bases to trimming and J lost 3 bases, with 16 bases between them. The CDR3 is made up of 14 amino acids. CDR1 SGHVS and CDR2 FNYEAQ come from the germline V gene. CDR3 nucleotide sequence: TGTGCCAGCACCCCCTCGTTCGCTGACTACGAGCAGTACTTC. Its protein product is CASTPSFADYEQYF.